This T cell receptor beta chain came from a study of blood T cell repertoires in COVID-19. Study background: The origin of the acute and convalescent COVID-19 samples was the United States, Italy and Spain. Nucleic acid was either cDNA or gDNA, and it came from T cells, B-cell-depleted T cells, or PBMCs.

Original data processing: Amplification with reference gene primers provided the estimates of nucleated cell counts. The method was immunoSEQ multiplex PCR; TCRdb's version includes in-frame clones alone and lacks a portion of them. The V and J calls and clone size come from that table; D and trimming were worked out from the DNA. The top ten hold 0.6% to 1% of the sample, which has 150,000 to 200,000 clones, 86% seen once. The CDR3 has 14 residues. V was cut by 10 bases and J by 0 bases, with 13 bases left in between. The germline V gene encodes CDR1 ENHRY and CDR2 SYGVKD. The clonotype comes from a woman aged 70-85 years with acute or convalescent COVID-19. The chain couples TRBV10-3 to TRBJ1-5; possible D gene TRBD1, 5 bases. The sequenced material came from peripheral blood. The CDR3 sequence: CATGGGISNQPQHF. CDR3 DNA: TGTGCCACCGGGGGAGGGATTAGCAATCAGCCCCAGCATTTT.